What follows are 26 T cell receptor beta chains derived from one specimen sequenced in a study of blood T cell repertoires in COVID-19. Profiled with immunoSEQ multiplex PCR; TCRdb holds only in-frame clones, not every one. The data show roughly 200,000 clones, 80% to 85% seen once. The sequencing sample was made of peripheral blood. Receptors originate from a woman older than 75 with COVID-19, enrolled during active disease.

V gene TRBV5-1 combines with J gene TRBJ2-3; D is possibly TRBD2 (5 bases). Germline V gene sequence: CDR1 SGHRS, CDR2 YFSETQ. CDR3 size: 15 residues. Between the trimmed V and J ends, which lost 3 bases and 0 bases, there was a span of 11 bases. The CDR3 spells CASSSDFTSTDTQYF. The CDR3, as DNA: TGCGCCAGCAGCTCGGACTTCACTAGCACAGATACGCAGTATTTT.

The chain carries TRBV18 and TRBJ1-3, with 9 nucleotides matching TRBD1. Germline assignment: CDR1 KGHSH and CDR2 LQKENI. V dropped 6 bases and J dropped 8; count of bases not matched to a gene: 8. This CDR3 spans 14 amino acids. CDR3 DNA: TGTGCCAGCTCGGCCCGACAGGGGGTGGACACCATATATTTT. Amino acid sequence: CASSARQGVDTIYF.

In DNA form, the CDR3 reads TGTGCCAGCAGTTCCCCCGGGTCCTACAATGAGCAGTTCTTC. Encoded protein: CASSSPGSYNEQFF. J is TRBJ2-1 and V is TRBV6-5, with no clear D. Germline V lookup: CDR1 MNHEY, CDR2 SVGAGI. Trimming took off 4 bases at V and 1 base at J, with 8 bases between the two ends. This CDR3 spans 14 amino acids.

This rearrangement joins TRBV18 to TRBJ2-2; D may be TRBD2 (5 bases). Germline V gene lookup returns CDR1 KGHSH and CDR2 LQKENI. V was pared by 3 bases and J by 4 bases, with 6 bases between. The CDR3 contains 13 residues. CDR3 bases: TGTGCCAGCTCACCGGAGGCCACCGGGGAGCTGTTTTTT. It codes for CASSPEATGELFF.

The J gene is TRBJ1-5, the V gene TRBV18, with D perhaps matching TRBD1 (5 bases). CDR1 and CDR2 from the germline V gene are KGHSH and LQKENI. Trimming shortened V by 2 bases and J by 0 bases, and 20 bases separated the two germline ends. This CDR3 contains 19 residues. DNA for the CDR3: TGTGCCAGCTCACCATCCGACAGTTTCACCCCTGATAGCAATCAGCCCCAGCATTTT. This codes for CASSPSDSFTPDSNQPQHF.

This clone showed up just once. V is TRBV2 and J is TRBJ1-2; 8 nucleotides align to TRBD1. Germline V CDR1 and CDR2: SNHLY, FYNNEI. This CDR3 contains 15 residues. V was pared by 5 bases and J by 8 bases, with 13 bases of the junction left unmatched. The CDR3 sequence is CASSQGQAILLGYTF. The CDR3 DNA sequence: TGTGCCAGCAGTCAGGGACAGGCGATCCTCTTGGGCTACACCTTC. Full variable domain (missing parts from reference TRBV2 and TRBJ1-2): EPEVTQTPSHQVTQMGQEVILRCVPISNHLYFYWYRQILGQKVEFLVSFYNNEISEKSEIFDDQFSVERPDGSNFTLKIRSTKLEDSAMYFCASSQGQAILLGYTFGSGTRLTVV.

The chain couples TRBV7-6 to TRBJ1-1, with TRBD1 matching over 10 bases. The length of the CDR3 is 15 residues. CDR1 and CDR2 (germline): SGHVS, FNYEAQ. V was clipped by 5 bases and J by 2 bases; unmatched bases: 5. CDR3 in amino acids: CASSPLTGGNTEAFF. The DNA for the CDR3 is TGTGCCAGCAGCCCTCTGACAGGGGGCAACACTGAAGCTTTCTTT.

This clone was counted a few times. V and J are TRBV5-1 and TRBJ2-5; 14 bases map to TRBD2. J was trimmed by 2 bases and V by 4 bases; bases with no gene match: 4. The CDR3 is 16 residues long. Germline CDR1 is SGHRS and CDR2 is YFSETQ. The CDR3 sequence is CASSLGTSGGQETQYF. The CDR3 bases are TGCGCCAGCAGCCTGGGGACTAGCGGGGGTCAAGAGACCCAGTACTTC.

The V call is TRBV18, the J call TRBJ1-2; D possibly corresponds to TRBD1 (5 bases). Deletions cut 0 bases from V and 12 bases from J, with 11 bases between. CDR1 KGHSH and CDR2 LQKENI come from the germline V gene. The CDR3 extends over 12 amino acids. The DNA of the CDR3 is TGTGCCAGCTCACCACCCCTGGGGGGTCACACCTTC. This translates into CASSPPLGGHTF.

The chain's CDR3 is CASSQDRLAGGPPDTQYF. The CDR3 nucleotides read TGCGCCAGCAGCCAAGATCGACTAGCGGGAGGGCCCCCAGATACGCAGTATTTT. This chain connects TRBV4-1 to TRBJ2-3, with 14 bases matching TRBD2. The CDR3 contains 18 residues. Germline-derived CDR1 and CDR2 are MGHRA and YSYEKL. Trimming took 0 bases from V and 4 from J; bases not matched to a gene: 6.

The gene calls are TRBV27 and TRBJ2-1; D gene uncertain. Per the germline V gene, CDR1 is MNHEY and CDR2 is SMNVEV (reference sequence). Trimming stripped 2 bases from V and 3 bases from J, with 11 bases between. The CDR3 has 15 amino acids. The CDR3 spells CASSLRSSVYNEQFF. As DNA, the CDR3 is TGTGCCAGCAGTTTAAGGTCAAGCGTCTACAATGAGCAGTTCTTC.

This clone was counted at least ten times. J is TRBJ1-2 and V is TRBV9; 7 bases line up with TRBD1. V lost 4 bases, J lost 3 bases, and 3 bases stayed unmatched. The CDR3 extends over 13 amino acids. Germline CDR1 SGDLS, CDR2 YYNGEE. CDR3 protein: CASSPRGDYGYTF. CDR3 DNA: TGTGCCAGCAGCCCCAGGGGGGACTATGGCTACACCTTC.

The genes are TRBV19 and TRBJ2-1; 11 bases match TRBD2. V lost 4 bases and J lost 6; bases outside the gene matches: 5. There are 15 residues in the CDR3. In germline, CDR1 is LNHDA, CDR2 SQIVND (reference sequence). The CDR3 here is CASSTLAGGRNEQFF. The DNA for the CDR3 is TGTGCCAGTAGTACTTTAGCGGGGGGGCGCAATGAGCAGTTCTTC.

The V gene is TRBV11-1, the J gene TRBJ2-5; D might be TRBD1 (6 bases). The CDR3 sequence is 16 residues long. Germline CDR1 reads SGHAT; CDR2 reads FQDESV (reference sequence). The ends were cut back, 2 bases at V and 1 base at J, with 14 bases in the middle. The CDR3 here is CASSLRGSGAQETQYF. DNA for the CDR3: TGTGCCAGCAGCTTAAGGGGGAGTGGGGCCCAAGAGACCCAGTACTTC. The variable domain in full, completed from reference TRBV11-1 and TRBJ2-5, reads EAEVAQSPRYKITEKSQAVAFWCDPISGHATLYWYRQILGQGPELLVQFQDESVVDDSQLPKDRFSAERLKGVDSTLKIQPAELGDSAMYLCASSLRGSGAQETQYFGPGTRLLVL.

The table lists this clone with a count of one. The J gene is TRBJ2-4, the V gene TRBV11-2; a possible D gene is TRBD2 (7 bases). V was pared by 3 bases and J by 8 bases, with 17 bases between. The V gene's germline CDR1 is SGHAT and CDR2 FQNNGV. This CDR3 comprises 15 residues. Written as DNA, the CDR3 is TGTGCCAGCAGCTTCGGTGGGGGGGCCTGGCACATTCAGTACTTC. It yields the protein CASSFGGGAWHIQYF.

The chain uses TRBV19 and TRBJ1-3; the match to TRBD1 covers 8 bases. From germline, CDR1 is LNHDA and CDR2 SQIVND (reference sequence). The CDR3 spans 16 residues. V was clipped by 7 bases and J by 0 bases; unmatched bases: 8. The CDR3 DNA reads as TGTGCCAGTAAACGACAGGGGCCTGGCTCTGGAAACACCATATATTTT. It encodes CASKRQGPGSGNTIYF.

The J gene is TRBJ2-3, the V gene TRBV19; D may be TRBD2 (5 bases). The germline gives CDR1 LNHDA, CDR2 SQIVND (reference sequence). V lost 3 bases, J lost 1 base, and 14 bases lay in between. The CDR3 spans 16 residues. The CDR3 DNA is TGTGCCAGTAGTATTAGTGAGCGGTTCCGCACAGATACGCAGTATTTT. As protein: CASSISERFRTDTQYF.

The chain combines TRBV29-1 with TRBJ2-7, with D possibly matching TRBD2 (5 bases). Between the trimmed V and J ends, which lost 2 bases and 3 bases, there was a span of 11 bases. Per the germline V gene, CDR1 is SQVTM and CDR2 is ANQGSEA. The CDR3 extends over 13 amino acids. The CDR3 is CSVERPGSYEQYF. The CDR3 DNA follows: TGCAGCGTTGAACGTCCGGGGAGCTACGAGCAGTACTTC.

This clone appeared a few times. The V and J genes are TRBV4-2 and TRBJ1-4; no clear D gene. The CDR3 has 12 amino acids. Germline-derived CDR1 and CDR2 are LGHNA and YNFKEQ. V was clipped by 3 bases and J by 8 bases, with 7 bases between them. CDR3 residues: CASSQRGEKLFF. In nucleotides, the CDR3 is TGTGCCAGCAGCCAGAGAGGGGAAAAACTGTTTTTT.

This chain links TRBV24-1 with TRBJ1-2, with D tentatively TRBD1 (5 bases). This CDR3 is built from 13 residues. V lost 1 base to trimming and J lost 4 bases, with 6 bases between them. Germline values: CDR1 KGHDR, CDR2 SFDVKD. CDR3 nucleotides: TGTGCCACCAGTGATTTCGGGGGCTATGGCTACACCTTC. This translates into CATSDFGGYGYTF.

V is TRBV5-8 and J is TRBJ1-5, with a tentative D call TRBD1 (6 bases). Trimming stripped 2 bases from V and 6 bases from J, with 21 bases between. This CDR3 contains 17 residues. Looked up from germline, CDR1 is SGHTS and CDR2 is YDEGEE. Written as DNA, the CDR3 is TGTGCCAGCAGCTTCGGCTGGGCCAGGGGAGTTAGTCAGCCCCAGCATTTT. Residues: CASSFGWARGVSQPQHF.

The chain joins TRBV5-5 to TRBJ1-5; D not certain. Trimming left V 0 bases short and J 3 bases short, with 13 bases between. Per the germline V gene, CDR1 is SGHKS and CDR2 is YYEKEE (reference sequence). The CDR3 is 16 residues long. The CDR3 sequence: CASSLDRLQNNQPQHF. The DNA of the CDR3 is TGTGCCAGCAGCTTGGATCGGTTACAGAACAATCAGCCCCAGCATTTT. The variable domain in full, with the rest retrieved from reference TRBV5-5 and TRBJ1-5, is DAGVTQSPTHLIKTRGQQVTLRCSPISGHKSVSWYQQVLGQGPQFIFQYYEKEERGRGNFPDRFSARQFPNYSSELNVNALLLGDSALYLCASSLDRLQNNQPQHFGDGTRLSIL.

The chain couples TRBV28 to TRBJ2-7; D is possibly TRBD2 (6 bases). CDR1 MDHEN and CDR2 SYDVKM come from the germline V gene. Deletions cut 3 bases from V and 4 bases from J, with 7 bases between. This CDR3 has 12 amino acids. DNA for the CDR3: TGTGCCAGCAGTTTGGAGGGATACGAGCAGTACTTC. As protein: CASSLEGYEQYF.

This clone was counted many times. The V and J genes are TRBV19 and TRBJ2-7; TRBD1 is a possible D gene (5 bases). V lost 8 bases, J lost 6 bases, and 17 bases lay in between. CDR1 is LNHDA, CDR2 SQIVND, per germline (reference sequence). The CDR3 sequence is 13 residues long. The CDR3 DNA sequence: TGTGCCAGTCGGAAGGGGCCTGCGCGCGAGCAGTACTTC. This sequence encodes CASRKGPAREQYF. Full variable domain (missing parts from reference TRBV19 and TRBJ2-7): DGGITQSPKYLFRKEGQNVTLSCEQNLNHDAMYWYRQDPGQGLRLIYYSQIVNDFQKGDIAEGYSVSREKKESFPLTVTSAQKNPTAFYLCASRKGPAREQYFGPGTRLTVT.

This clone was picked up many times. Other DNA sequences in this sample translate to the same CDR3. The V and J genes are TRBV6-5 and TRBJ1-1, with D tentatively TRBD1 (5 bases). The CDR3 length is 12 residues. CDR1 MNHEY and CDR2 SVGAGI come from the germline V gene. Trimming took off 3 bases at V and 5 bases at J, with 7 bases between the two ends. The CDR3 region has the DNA TGTGCCAGCAGTTATGGGGGGACTGAAGCTTTCTTT. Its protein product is CASSYGGTEAFF.

CDR3 sequence: CASSPTGTDNTEAFF. Here the CDR3 DNA reads TGTGCCAGCAGCCCCACCGGGACAGATAACACTGAAGCTTTCTTT. The chain joins TRBV7-9 to TRBJ1-1; 7 bases are shared with TRBD1. Germline loops: CDR1 SEHNR, CDR2 FQNEAQ (reference sequence). After removal of 5 bases from V and 2 bases from J, the junction contained 8 bases not matched to a gene. This CDR3 contains 15 residues. The full variable domain, in which reference TRBV7-9 and TRBJ1-1 provide the parts outside the CDR3, is DTGVSQNPRHKITKRGQNVTFRCDPISEHNRLYWYRQTLGQGPEFLTYFQNEAQLEKSRLLSDRFSAERPKGSFSTLEIQRTEQGDSAMYLCASSPTGTDNTEAFFGQGTRLTVV.